A single sample gave rise to the 3 T cell receptor beta chains below, sequenced in a study of T cell changes during pregnancy in multiple sclerosis. Profiled with immunoSEQ multiplex PCR; TCRdb holds only in-frame clones, not every one. The sample shows 40,000 to 60,000 clones, roughly 94% of them seen only once. Sequenced material: CD4+ T cells from peripheral blood mononuclear cells, taken in the first trimester of pregnancy. The receptors derive from a female donor with multiple sclerosis, enrolled in a pregnancy study.

The count of this clone is one. V and J are TRBV6-5 and TRBJ2-7; perhaps TRBD1 as D (6 bases). This CDR3 has 13 amino acids. The germline CDR1 and CDR2 sequences are MNHEY and SVGAGI. Trimming stripped 6 bases from V and 0 bases from J, with 9 bases between. The CDR3 DNA sequence: TGTGCCAGCAGGGACAGTAACTCCTACGAGCAGTACTTC. This gives the protein CASRDSNSYEQYF.

This clone has a single count. The V gene is TRBV7-9, the J gene TRBJ2-5; 9 nucleotides align to TRBD2. Trimming cost V 5 bases and J 2 bases; bases outside gene matches: 9. CDR3 size: 16 residues. Germline CDR1 and CDR2: SEHNR and FQNEAQ (reference sequence). CDR3 residues: CASSRLGRGGQETQYF. The CDR3 DNA sequence: TGTGCCAGCAGCCGCCTCGGGCGGGGGGGACAAGAGACCCAGTACTTC.

DNA for the CDR3: TGCGCCAGCAGCTTGGTTGCGAGGGCCTACGAGCAGTACTTC. As protein: CASSLVARAYEQYF. The chain links TRBV5-1 to TRBJ2-7; D is possibly TRBD2 (5 bases). V was cut by 0 bases and J by 2 bases, with 9 bases left in between. Germline lookup yields CDR1 SGHRS and CDR2 YFSETQ. CDR3 size: 14 residues.